A selection of T cell receptor beta chains follows, all from one sample in a study of siplizumab effects on memory and regulatory T cells. Produced via immunoSEQ multiplex PCR; TCRdb's table is partial and in-frame only. The sample lists around 100,000 clones; about 91% were seen once. The material sequenced was CD4+ T cells sorted from blood. These receptors were collected from a human donor in good health. The CDR3 runs from the conserved cysteine through the conserved F or W. Each record gives: clone size, V gene, D gene, J gene, CDR3 protein, CDR3 DNA. A D gene is named only where the DNA matches it firmly. Clone size appears in some rows only: once, few, many, or a class for an expanded clone.

>few|TRBV20-1|.|TRBJ1-1
CSATRNTEAFF
TGCAGTGCTACTCGAAACACTGAAGCTTTCTTT
>.|TRBV15|TRBD1|TRBJ2-2
CATSFDRVGANTGELFF
TGTGCCACCAGCTTCGACAGGGTCGGGGCCAACACCGGGGAGCTGTTTTTT
>.|TRBV6-4|TRBD2|TRBJ2-1
CASSRLASYNEQFF
TGTGCCAGCAGCAGACTAGCGAGCTACAATGAGCAGTTCTTC
>once|TRBV28|.|TRBJ2-3
CASSLSHPSTDTQYF
TGTGCCAGCAGTTTGAGTCATCCTAGCACAGATACGCAGTATTTT
>.|TRBV2|.|TRBJ2-1
CASSSGGSGEQFF
TGTGCCAGCAGTTCTGGGGGATCGGGTGAGCAGTTCTTC
>.|TRBV6-5|.|TRBJ2-7
CASSRQGLYEQYF
TGTGCCAGCTCACGGCAGGGTCTCTACGAGCAGTACTTC
>.|TRBV6-1|TRBD2|TRBJ2-3
CASRGLGASAQYF
TGTGCCAGCAGGGGACTAGGGGCCAGTGCGCAGTATTTT
>once|TRBV6-1|.|TRBJ1-1
CASREAGTNTEAFF
TGTGCCAGCAGAGAGGCAGGGACGAACACTGAAGCTTTCTTT
>.|TRBV7-6|.|TRBJ2-2
CASTDPGSGELFF
TGTGCCAGCACCGACCCCGGGTCCGGGGAGCTGTTTTTT
>.|TRBV5-6|.|TRBJ1-1
CASSLDPPTEAFF
TGTGCCAGCAGCTTGGACCCTCCCACTGAAGCTTTCTTT
>.|TRBV18|TRBD1|TRBJ1-5
CASSPRGQGVSTEPQHF
TGTGCCAGCTCACCGAGGGGACAGGGTGTTAGTACGGAGCCCCAGCATTTT
>once|TRBV7-9|TRBD1|TRBJ1-4
CASSVDRGGEKLFF
TGTGCCAGCAGTGTGGACAGGGGTGGTGAAAAACTGTTTTTT
>.|TRBV7-2|.|TRBJ2-5
CASSGRGREETQYF
TGTGCCAGCAGCGGCCGTGGTAGGGAAGAGACCCAGTACTTC
>.|TRBV30|.|TRBJ1-2
CAWSTMLGGYTF
TGTGCCTGGAGTACGATGCTCGGTGGCTACACCTTC
>.|TRBV18|.|TRBJ2-1
CASSPFPAEQFF
TGTGCCAGCTCACCATTCCCGGCCGAGCAGTTCTTC
>.|TRBV12-5|TRBD2|TRBJ2-7
CASGLVLPSGGLPVF
TGTGCTAGTGGTTTGGTATTGCCTAGCGGGGGACTCCCGGTCTTC
>.|TRBV12-5|.|TRBJ1-5
CASAELGPSNQPQHF
TGTGCTAGTGCCGAACTCGGGCCGAGCAATCAGCCCCAGCATTTT
>.|TRBV5-1|.|TRBJ2-3
CASSLVAADTQYF
TGCGCCAGCAGCTTGGTGGCGGCAGATACGCAGTATTTT
>.|TRBV20-1|.|TRBJ1-2
CSVSRGYGYTF
TGCAGTGTTAGCAGGGGCTATGGCTACACCTTC
>.|TRBV11-3|.|TRBJ2-1
CASSLGGHNEQFF
TGTGCCAGCAGCTTGGGGGGCCACAATGAGCAGTTCTTC
>.|TRBV30|TRBD1|TRBJ1-3
CASSRQGAPGNTIYF
TGTGCCTCCTCCAGACAGGGGGCGCCGGGAAACACCATATATTTT
>.|TRBV25-1|TRBD1|TRBJ2-7
CASSSMTGPDEQYF
TGTGCCAGCAGTTCCATGACAGGGCCCGACGAGCAGTACTTC
>.|TRBV9|.|TRBJ1-3
CASSAALGGSTIYF
TGTGCCAGCAGCGCCGCTTTGGGAGGCAGCACCATATATTTT
>.|TRBV4-1|.|TRBJ2-7
CASSRDHSSEQYF
TGCGCCAGCAGCCGGGACCACAGCAGCGAGCAGTACTTC
>.|TRBV9|.|TRBJ1-5
CASSVSLDRDQPQHF
TGTGCCAGCAGCGTTTCCTTGGACCGAGATCAGCCCCAGCATTTT
>.|TRBV4-2|TRBD2|TRBJ2-1
CASSQVARGDHNEQFF
TGTGCCAGCAGCCAAGTTGCGCGGGGGGATCACAATGAGCAGTTCTTC
>.|TRBV6-4|TRBD2|TRBJ2-1
CASSVGLASARNEQFF
TGTGCCAGCAGTGTCGGACTAGCCTCCGCGAGGAATGAGCAGTTCTTC
>.|TRBV19|TRBD1|TRBJ2-3
CASRFGQGKDTQYF
TGTGCCAGTCGGTTTGGACAGGGAAAAGATACGCAGTATTTT
>.|TRBV7-2|.|TRBJ2-1
CASSLTYRDNEQFF
TGTGCCAGCAGCTTAACCTACAGGGACAATGAGCAGTTCTTC
>.|TRBV4-3|TRBD2|TRBJ2-7
CASSQEVQAGGAPNEQYF
TGCGCCAGCAGCCAAGAAGTTCAAGCGGGGGGGGCACCGAACGAGCAGTACTTC
>once|TRBV19|.|TRBJ1-2
CASREGRGGYTF
TGTGCCAGTCGGGAGGGAAGGGGTGGCTACACCTTC
>.|TRBV7-8|TRBD1|TRBJ1-2
CASSSQQGAYYGYTF
TGTGCCAGCAGCTCTCAACAGGGGGCGTACTATGGCTACACCTTC
>.|TRBV7-2|.|TRBJ1-1
CASSLDRNTEAFF
TGTGCCAGCAGCTTAGATAGAAACACTGAAGCTTTCTTT
>.|TRBV7-2|TRBD2|TRBJ2-1
CASSSAGLAGGEQFF
TGTGCCAGCAGCTCAGCCGGACTAGCGGGGGGGGAACAGTTCTTC
>once|TRBV13|TRBD1|TRBJ1-1
CASSRGQGNTEAFF
TGTGCCAGCAGCCGGGGACAGGGTAACACTGAAGCTTTCTTT
>few|TRBV19|.|TRBJ1-2
CASSTLEDSYGYTF
TGTGCCAGTAGTACCCTTGAGGACAGCTATGGCTACACCTTC
>.|TRBV20-1|.|TRBJ1-2
CSAKMSYGYTF
TGCAGTGCTAAGATGAGCTATGGCTACACCTTC
>.|TRBV7-2|.|TRBJ1-2
CASSQNYGYTF
TGTGCCAGCAGCCAGAACTATGGCTACACCTTC
>.|TRBV7-3|TRBD2|TRBJ2-3
CASSRDYSSTDTQYF
TGTGCCAGCAGCCGGGACTACTCTAGCACAGATACGCAGTATTTT
>.|TRBV2|.|TRBJ1-1
CASSRQLNTEAFF
TGTGCCAGCAGCCGGCAGTTAAACACTGAAGCTTTCTTT
>.|TRBV21-1|.|TRBJ1-2
CASSKARDRTHGYTF
TGTGCCAGCAGCAAAGCTCGGGACAGAACACATGGCTACACCTTC
>.|TRBV28|.|TRBJ1-2
CASRLDRLDGYTF
TGTGCCAGCAGACTCGACCGATTGGACGGCTACACCTTC
>.|TRBV2|.|TRBJ1-1
CASKGPLWNTEAFF
TGTGCCAGCAAAGGCCCTTTGTGGAATACCGAAGCTTTCTTT
>.|TRBV7-2|.|TRBJ2-1
CASNAPGHSYDEQFF
TGTGCCAGCAACGCACCGGGACATTCGTACGATGAGCAGTTCTTC
>once|TRBV9|.|TRBJ1-6
CASSVQGFGDSPLHF
TGTGCCAGCAGCGTACAGGGGTTTGGGGATTCACCCCTCCACTTT
>once|TRBV6-5|TRBD1|TRBJ1-2
CASIRGQGYNYGYTF
TGTGCCAGCATTAGGGGACAGGGATATAACTATGGCTACACCTTC
>.|TRBV6-5|.|TRBJ1-2
CASRATVNYGYTF
TGTGCCAGCAGAGCCACGGTTAACTATGGCTACACCTTC
>.|TRBV6-1|.|TRBJ1-4
CASSKGPVATNEKLFF
TGTGCCAGCAGTAAAGGCCCCGTTGCAACTAATGAAAAACTGTTTTTT
>once|TRBV19|TRBD1|TRBJ1-5
CASSSDRVGQPQHF
TGTGCCAGTAGTAGCGACAGGGTAGGACAGCCCCAGCATTTT
>.|TRBV6-5|TRBD1|TRBJ2-7
CASRTGYLSYEQYF
TGTGCCAGCAGGACAGGGTATCTCTCCTACGAGCAGTACTTC
>few|TRBV5-6|TRBD1|TRBJ2-5
CASRWGQGRAETQYF
TGTGCCAGCCGGTGGGGACAGGGGAGGGCGGAGACCCAGTACTTC
>few|TRBV5-6|TRBD1|TRBJ2-3
CASSSGQGTYTDTQYF
TGTGCCAGCAGCTCCGGACAGGGGACTTACACAGATACGCAGTATTTT
>.|TRBV5-1|TRBD1|TRBJ1-1
CASSPQGASTEAFF
TGCGCCAGCAGCCCGCAGGGGGCCAGCACTGAAGCTTTCTTT
>.|TRBV6-6|.|TRBJ2-1
CASSYPTGNEQFF
TGTGCCAGCAGTTACCCCACGGGGAATGAGCAGTTCTTC